This record looks at one T cell receptor (beta chain) sequence and its context. Its matching antigen is unknown. Construction of the TCRbeta library involved unique molecular identifiers. TCRdb re-derived calls from the PCR reads in MiXCR, one entry per CDR3 protein. The sample yields hundreds of thousands of distinct CDR3 sequences, 10% to 15% seen once. The J segment lost 5 bases and the V segment lost 9 bases, leaving 3 bases of the junction unmatched. The CDR3 consists of 12 residues. Germline V gene sequence: CDR1 ENHRY, CDR2 SYGVKD. The source of the sample is a study of T-cell reconstitution after alpha-beta-depleted transplantation in children. Broader study findings: A year post-transplant, T-cell counts and diversity derived mostly from newly produced T cells. Several patients had high TCRbeta diversity at day 60; it came from surviving recipient T cells and thymic progenitors. The origin of alpha-beta T cells about two months after transplant was reportedly several hundred expanded graft clones.

V gene TRBV10-3 combines with J gene TRBJ2-1; 8 nucleotides line up with TRBD1. The sample in question was PBMCs, mostly from graft donor cells, obtained 360 days after TCRalphabeta/CD19-depleted stem cell transplant. This TCR was recovered from a male patient under 18 who had a stem cell transplant for acute myeloid leukemia, so the T cells may come from the graft donor. CDR3 nucleotide sequence: TGTGCCATGTTGGGACAGGACAATGAGCAGTTCTTC. Protein: CAMLGQDNEQFF.